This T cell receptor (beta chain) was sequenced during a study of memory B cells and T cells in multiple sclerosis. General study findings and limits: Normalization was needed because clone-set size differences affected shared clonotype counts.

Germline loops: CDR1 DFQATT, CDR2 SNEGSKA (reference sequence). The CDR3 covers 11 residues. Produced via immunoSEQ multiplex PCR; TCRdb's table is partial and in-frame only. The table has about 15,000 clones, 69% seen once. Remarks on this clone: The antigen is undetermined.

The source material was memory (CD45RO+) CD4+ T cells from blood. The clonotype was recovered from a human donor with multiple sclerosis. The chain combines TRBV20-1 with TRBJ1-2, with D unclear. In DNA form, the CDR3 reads TGCACCTCTGAGCCGGGAGGAGGCTACACCTTC. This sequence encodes CTSEPGGGYTF.